The 11 T cell receptor beta chains presented below share a single source sample, sequenced in a study of cytomegalovirus exposure and HLA in healthy donors. Researchers ran the PCR with 60 Vbeta and 13 Jbeta primers. Clones were read by immunoSEQ multiplex PCR, and TCRdb kept only the in-frame ones, dropping some. The profile shows roughly 100,000 clones, 70% to 85% of them singletons. The sample was PBMCs. The receptors come from a man in his fifties or sixties in good health and CMV-seronegative.

The chain links TRBV18 to TRBJ2-5; TRBD2 aligns across 10 bases. V was pared by 2 bases and J by 0 bases, with 9 bases of the junction left unmatched. The CDR3 has 18 amino acids. In germline, CDR1 is KGHSH, CDR2 LQKENI. CDR3 amino acids: CASSPLGLADLYQETQYF. CDR3 coding DNA: TGTGCCAGCTCACCATTAGGACTAGCGGATCTGTACCAAGAGACCCAGTACTTC.

V gene TRBV11-1 combines with J gene TRBJ2-5; TRBD2 agrees at 9 bases. CDR1 is SGHAT, CDR2 FQDESV, per germline (reference sequence). The CDR3 contains 15 residues. Trimming cost V 5 bases and J 4 bases; bases outside gene matches: 8. The chain's CDR3 is CASSGPLAGTETQYF. CDR3 bases: TGTGCCAGCAGCGGACCCCTAGCGGGGACAGAGACCCAGTACTTC.

DNA of the CDR3: TGTGCCAGCAGTCCGCCGGGGACACCCGGAGCTAACTATGGCTACACCTTC. Protein sequence: CASSPPGTPGANYGYTF. The J gene is TRBJ1-2, the V gene TRBV25-1; possible D gene TRBD1, 6 bases. Germline assignment: CDR1 MGHDK and CDR2 SYGVNS. V lost 5 bases and J lost 0, with 19 bases in between. CDR3 length: 17 amino acids.

This clone showed up just a few times. The chain uses TRBV5-4 and TRBJ1-1; 7 nucleotides line up with TRBD1. Germline trimming cut 5 bases from V and 3 bases from J; bases unmatched to any gene: 4. CDR3 length: 13 residues. Per germline, CDR1 SGHNT and CDR2 YYREEE (reference sequence). This CDR3 reads CASRTDRDTEAFF. For the CDR3, the DNA is TGTGCCAGCAGAACTGACAGGGACACTGAAGCTTTCTTT.

V is TRBV7-2 and J is TRBJ2-7; 7 bases agree with TRBD1. Per the germline V gene, CDR1 is SGHTA and CDR2 is FQGNSA. The V and J ends lost 5 bases and 6 bases, in that order; junction bases with no gene match: 7. The CDR3 loop spans 13 amino acids. The CDR3 coding sequence is TGTGCCAGCAGCCCGAGACAGGGCCCCGAGCAGTACTTC. This encodes CASSPRQGPEQYF.

This clone was seen more than once but under ten times. This rearrangement joins TRBV10-3 to TRBJ1-3; tentatively, D is TRBD1 (6 bases). The germline V and J ends were trimmed by 5 bases and 1 base, with 18 bases remaining between them. There are 17 residues in the CDR3. CDR1 is ENHRY, CDR2 SYGVKD, per germline. The CDR3 sequence: CAISSPEGERSGNTIYF. CDR3 in DNA: TGTGCCATCAGTAGTCCCGAGGGGGAAAGGTCTGGAAACACCATATATTTT.

V gene TRBV7-2 combines with J gene TRBJ2-2; a weak D match, TRBD1 (5 bases). The V and J ends lost 1 base and 7 bases respectively, with 13 bases between them. Germline V CDR1 and CDR2: SGHTA, FQGNSA. The CDR3 covers 15 residues. The CDR3 nucleotides read TGTGCCAGCAGCTTAGGACAGTCCTTAGGCGGGGAGCTGTTTTTT. Translating it yields CASSLGQSLGGELFF.

The V call is TRBV6-1, the J call TRBJ1-3; D ambiguous. The V end lost 2 bases, the J end lost 4 bases, and 9 bases lay between the germline ends. The CDR3 is 14 amino acids. Per germline, CDR1 MNHNS and CDR2 SASEGT. The CDR3 nucleotides are TGTGCCAGCAGTGAATTCATAGCAGGAAACACCATATATTTT. This sequence encodes CASSEFIAGNTIYF.

This clone was recorded a few times. In DNA form, the CDR3 reads TGTGCCAGCAGCTTAGAGGACAGGAAGGCTTTCTTT. Its translation is CASSLEDRKAFF. V usage is TRBV7-2 and J usage is TRBJ1-1; the match to TRBD1 covers 7 bases. The CDR3 has 12 residues. Trimming cost V 1 base and J 11 bases; bases outside gene matches: 4. Germline-derived CDR1 and CDR2 are SGHTA and FQGNSA. The full variable domain, its missing parts supplied by reference TRBV7-2 and TRBJ1-1, is GAGVSQSPSNKVTEKGKDVELRCDPISGHTALYWYRQSLGQGLEFLIYFQGNSAPDKSGLPSDRFSAERTGGSVSTLTIQRTQQEDSAVYLCASSLEDRKAFFGQGTRLTVV.

The chain's CDR3 is CASSLGRGGVTIYF. The CDR3 DNA sequence: TGTGCCAGCAGCTTGGGTAGGGGAGGTGTCACCATATATTTT. The chain combines TRBV5-5 with TRBJ1-3; possible D gene TRBD1, 5 bases. The CDR3 spans 14 residues. Trimming cost V 0 bases and J 9 bases, with 13 bases left between them. Per the germline V gene, CDR1 is SGHKS and CDR2 is YYEKEE (reference sequence).

This clone was observed a few times. The chain joins TRBV5-1 to TRBJ1-2; D gene ambiguous. The germline gives CDR1 SGHRS, CDR2 YFSETQ. Trimming took 5 bases from V and 0 from J, leaving 14 bases between them. The CDR3 has 15 residues. For the CDR3, the DNA is TGCGCCAGCAGTTTCTCGGCGGTAACTAACTATGGCTACACCTTC. This translates into CASSFSAVTNYGYTF.